This TCR beta chain stems from a study of blood T cell repertoires in COVID-19. This CDR3 comprises 11 residues. Germline CDR1 SNHLY, CDR2 FYNNEI. Between the trimmed V and J ends, which lost 8 bases and 5 bases, there was a span of 4 bases. Repertoires were generated with immunoSEQ multiplex PCR, while TCRdb's copy carries only in-frame clones and drops some. The sample includes approximately 250,000 clones, 88% of them seen just once. The study assigned cohorts using participant-reported clinical history. The TCR originated in a woman aged 25-40 years who had recovered from COVID-19. The sequenced sample consisted of PBMCs or T cells enriched from blood (not recorded which). The chain has TRBV2 and TRBJ1-6; D is ambiguous. CDR3 nucleotide sequence: TGTGCCAGCCAGAATAATTCACCCCTCCACTTT. Protein: CASQNNSPLHF.